The rows below give T cell receptor beta chains drawn from one sample of a study of radiation and T cells in renal cell carcinoma. The data were produced by immunoSEQ multiplex PCR, yet TCRdb's version contains in-frame clones alone and is incomplete. The sample shows some 120,000 clones, approximately 80% of them seen only once. Specimen: blood, collected from a patient whose treatment included radiotherapy and nephrectomy. The source is a woman aged 55-70 years with renal cell carcinoma. Each CDR3 is given without its conserved first and last residue. Clone size is stated in some rows and not others, as once, few, many or a class when expanded.

clone_size	v_call	j_call	cdr3_length	cdr3_aa
once	TRBV5-1	TRBJ1-5	11	ASSLASDQPQH
-	TRBV9	TRBJ2-1	12	ASSRISGHNEQF
-	TRBV5-1	TRBJ1-5	15	ASSWTPGQGAGQPQH
-	TRBV28	TRBJ2-7	13	ASSFRGPSSYEQY
-	TRBV6-4	TRBJ1-1	8	ASRETEAF
few	TRBV6-5	TRBJ2-7	11	ASSYGGSYEQY
-	TRBV9	TRBJ2-3	13	ASSLQPMVTDTQY
-	TRBV6-5	TRBJ1-1	13	ASSPGGGKNTEAF
-	TRBV9	TRBJ2-3	14	ASSVDPAGDTDTQY
-	TRBV5-1	TRBJ2-1	14	ASSLDGGRSLDEQF
-	TRBV6-6	TRBJ2-7	12	ASNDPGQAYEQY
-	TRBV5-1	TRBJ2-1	10	ASSFSGGEQF
-	TRBV11-2	TRBJ2-4	15	ASSSGNRWGFKNIQY
-	TRBV15	TRBJ2-1	13	ATSRDGAGDNEQF
-	TRBV4-2	TRBJ2-3	12	ASGRNAGTDTQY
-	TRBV5-4	TRBJ2-7	12	ASSPRDRPYEQY
-	TRBV9	TRBJ1-1	10	ASRGEDTEAF
-	TRBV6-1	TRBJ2-7	11	ASSGDSFYEQY
-	TRBV2	TRBJ1-6	12	ASTTGGASSPLH
-	TRBV19	TRBJ2-5	12	ASSTGTGRETQY
-	TRBV5-4	TRBJ2-7	11	ASSSRGVHEQY
-	TRBV5-4	TRBJ2-4	12	ASSSSGGENIQY
-	TRBV10-2	TRBJ1-5	14	ASSEFEREDNQPQH
-	TRBV11-1	TRBJ1-1	11	ASSLGGATEAF
-	TRBV5-4	TRBJ2-5	13	ASSSGLDSQETQY
few	TRBV7-3	TRBJ1-1	12	ASSPGGKNTEAF
-	TRBV4-3	-	13	ASSQGRTGFYEQY
-	TRBV4-3	TRBJ2-3	13	ASSQVPDGTDTQY
-	TRBV7-9	TRBJ1-2	12	ASSADNLYNGYT
-	TRBV10-3	TRBJ1-5	13	AISDGSLANQPQH
-	TRBV6-5	TRBJ1-1	12	ASSYSEMGDEAF
-	TRBV6-5	TRBJ1-2	12	ASSFDSRNYGYT
once	TRBV27	TRBJ2-1	15	ASRQRAGLTLYNEQF
-	TRBV6-1	TRBJ2-5	11	ASSDLGSGTQY
-	TRBV18	TRBJ1-2	14	ASSPFVAGERDGYT
-	TRBV2	TRBJ2-7	12	ASSRQGSVYEQY
-	TRBV9	TRBJ1-3	15	ASSVVGDESSGNTIY
once	TRBV2	TRBJ1-1	14	ASRRGQVEKNTEAF
-	TRBV5-1	TRBJ2-5	15	ASSLNSGSGFGGTQY
-	TRBV19	TRBJ1-2	11	ASTPGGADGYT
-	TRBV13	TRBJ1-3	11	ASSLGMENTIY